This entry concerns a single T cell receptor (beta chain). Its antigen is still unknown. It was with 60 Vbeta and 13 Jbeta primers that the PCR ran. Repertoires were generated with immunoSEQ multiplex PCR, while TCRdb's copy carries only in-frame clones and drops some. The sample has roughly 180,000 clones; 80% are singletons. Unmatched junction bases numbered 12, after V lost 5 bases and J lost 6 bases. Germline CDR1 MNHEY, CDR2 SVGAGI. The CDR3 loop spans 15 amino acids. This record comes from a study of cytomegalovirus exposure and HLA in healthy donors. Study results and caveats: Near-uniform donor sequencing depth was presumed by presence/absence analyses.

The chain is built from TRBV6-5 and TRBJ1-2, with TRBD1 identical over 7 bases. This TCR was sampled from a girl aged 10-17 years in good health and CMV-seropositive. Material for sequencing was PBMCs. The CDR3 coding sequence is TGTGCCAGCAGTCCCTCCCGACAGGGAATGAATGGCTACACCTTC. Protein product: CASSPSRQGMNGYTF.